Listed below are T cell receptor beta chains from one sample, sequenced in a study of tumor-infiltrating lymphocytes in primary liver carcinoma. TCRdb fed the multiplex PCR reads into MiXCR, producing one record per CDR3 protein. Of approximately 310,000 distinct CDR3 sequences listed, approximately 65% are singletons. Material: peripheral blood. Receptors originate from a man aged 40-49 years with primary liver carcinoma and hepatitis B virus infection. Both conserved end residues are part of each CDR3. Fields, in order: CDR3 protein, CDR3 DNA, D gene, clone size, V gene, J gene. D genes are given only for firm matches. Clone size is given for some rows only: seen once, a few or many times, or a class if the clone is expanded.

CASSLRGGGGGEQFF,TGTGCCAGCAGCTTAAGAGGCGGCGGCGGGGGTGAGCAGTTCTTC,TRBD2,.,TRBV7-3,TRBJ2-1
CASSAGPRQPQHF,TGTGCCAGCAGTGCAGGGCCGCGGCAGCCCCAGCATTTT,.,.,TRBV6-1,TRBJ1-5
CAGSQGPHNEQFF,TGTGCCGGCAGCCAAGGGCCCCACAATGAGCAGTTCTTC,.,.,TRBV4-2,TRBJ2-1
CASSSLTGVGGQYF,TGTGCCAGCAGCAGTCTTACGGGAGTTGGCGGGCAGTACTTC,.,.,TRBV11-2,TRBJ2-7
CASSQDMAGAAFF,TGTGCCAGCAGCCAAGATATGGCAGGGGCAGCTTTCTTT,.,many,TRBV4-2,TRBJ1-1
CASSLRGKETQYF,TGCGCCAGCAGCCTGCGGGGAAAAGAGACCCAGTACTTC,.,.,TRBV5-1,TRBJ2-5
CASSQRGRMNTEAFF,TGTGCCAGCAGCCAAAGGGGACGCATGAACACTGAAGCTTTCTTT,.,.,TRBV14,TRBJ1-1
CASCKEPGLAGDNEHFF,TGTGCCAGCTGCAAAGAGCCCGGGCTAGCGGGAGACAATGAGCACTTCTTC,TRBD2,once,TRBV4-2,TRBJ2-1
CVSSLVIGAMGNIQYF,TGTGTCAGCAGTTTAGTCATAGGGGCGATGGGAAACATTCAGTACTTC,.,few,TRBV11-2,TRBJ2-4
CASSSLRESAQPQHF,TGTGCCAGCAGTTCCCTCCGGGAATCGGCTCAGCCCCAGCATTTT,.,.,TRBV12-3/TRBV12-4,TRBJ1-5
CASSSDRGLTDTQYF,TGTGCCAGCAGCTCGGACAGGGGGTTGACGGATACGCAGTATTTT,TRBD1,once,TRBV5-4,TRBJ2-3
CSGQRVANTEASF,TGTAGCGGTCAAAGGGTGGCGAACACTGAAGCTTCCTTT,.,.,TRBV29-1,TRBJ1-1
CASSFSLAGVGEQFF,TGTGCCAGCAGCTTTAGTCTAGCGGGAGTTGGTGAGCAGTTCTTC,TRBD2,many,TRBV11-3,TRBJ2-1
CASSQGEGSHRPDTQYF,TGCGCCAGCAGCCAGGGAGAGGGGAGTCATCGCCCGGATACGCAGTATTTT,.,many,TRBV4-3,TRBJ2-3
CSAENTERSTDTQYF,TGCAGCGCCGAAAACACAGAACGCAGCACAGATACGCAGTATTTT,.,.,TRBV29-1,TRBJ2-3
CASSYIGTAWGTQYF,TGTGCCAGCAGTTACATCGGTACCGCTTGGGGGACCCAGTACTTC,.,.,TRBV6-2/TRBV6-3,TRBJ2-5
CSGVPLDGRQTQYF,TGCAGCGGTGTCCCGCTGGACGGCAGACAGACCCAGTACTTC,.,many,TRBV29-1,TRBJ2-5
CSSSLEGTSGGNEQLF,TGTTCCAGCAGCTTGGAAGGGACTAGCGGGGGGAATGAGCAGCTCTTC,TRBD2,.,TRBV5-5,TRBJ2-1
CASSLVGRGDYEQYF,TGTGCCAGCAGCTTAGTGGGGAGGGGGGACTACGAGCAGTACTTC,.,.,TRBV11-2,TRBJ2-7
CASSFRTGVSYEQYF,TGTGCCAGCAGCTTCCGGACAGGGGTCTCCTACGAGCAGTACTTC,TRBD1,.,TRBV5-6,TRBJ2-7
CTSSGTGQGNYGYTF,TGTACCAGCAGCGGGACGGGACAGGGGAACTATGGCTACACCTTC,TRBD1,.,TRBV6-1,TRBJ1-2
CASSLWGGYEQYF,TGTGCCAGCAGCTTATGGGGCGGCTATGAGCAGTACTTC,.,.,TRBV11-2,TRBJ2-7
CASSYIRLAGITGELFF,TGTGCCAGCAGTTATATCCGTCTAGCGGGAATCACCGGGGAGCTGTTTTTT,TRBD2,many,TRBV6-5,TRBJ2-2
CASSQDLGPGGTQYF,TGCGCCAGCAGCCAAGATCTGGGGCCGGGAGGTACGCAGTATTTT,TRBD2,.,TRBV4-3,TRBJ2-3
CASSIGDHNNEQFF,TGTGCCAGTAGTATAGGGGACCACAACAATGAGCAGTTCTTC,.,.,TRBV19,TRBJ2-1
CASSMAGEAGANVLTF,TGTGCCAGCAGCATGGCGGGGGAGGCTGGGGCCAACGTCCTGACTTTC,TRBD2,.,TRBV5-6,TRBJ2-6
CDSSPGQGLGETQYF,TGTGACAGCAGCCCAGGACAGGGGCTGGGCGAGACCCAGTACTTC,TRBD1,once,TRBV5-6,TRBJ2-5
CANSDRPDPNQPQHF,TGTGCCAACAGTGATCGTCCAGACCCCAATCAGCCCCAGCATTTT,.,.,TRBV6-1,TRBJ1-5
CVSTREDNSYNELFF,TGTGTCAGCACCCGGGAGGACAACTCCTACAATGAGCTGTTCTTC,TRBD2,.,TRBV11-1,TRBJ2-1
CTSSSRTGIGTEAIF,TGTACCAGCAGCTCACGGACAGGGATAGGGACTGAAGCTATCTTT,TRBD1,.,TRBV11-1,TRBJ1-1
CASSFSGSRSYEQYF,TGCGCCAGCAGTTTTAGCGGGAGCAGGTCCTACGAGCAGTACTTC,TRBD2,once,TRBV5-1,TRBJ2-7
CASSPSLAVYNEQFF,TGTGCCAGCAGTCCCTCCCTGGCTGTATACAATGAGCAGTTCTTC,.,.,TRBV28,TRBJ2-1
CASSPSGSGIYNEQFF,TGTGCCAGCAGTCCGTCGGGTAGCGGGATATACAATGAGCAGTTCTTC,TRBD2,few,TRBV28,TRBJ2-1
CAISLDGLEGTGELFF,TGTGCCATCAGCTTGGACGGCCTAGAGGGCACCGGGGAGCTGTTTTTT,.,.,TRBV11-3,TRBJ2-2
CATSPSGVRTQYF,TGTGCCACCTCACCTAGCGGGGTACGAACGCAGTATTTT,TRBD2,.,TRBV24-1,TRBJ2-3
CASSLLPGLDYNEQFF,TGTGCCAGCAGCTTATTACCGGGACTGGATTACAATGAGCAGTTCTTC,.,few,TRBV11-1,TRBJ2-1
CANPLAPSYEQYF,TGTGCCAACCCACTAGCGCCCTCCTACGAGCAGTACTTC,TRBD2,many,TRBV6-5,TRBJ2-7
CSARLPTAYEQYF,TGCAGTGCCAGACTCCCGACAGCCTACGAGCAATACTTC,.,.,TRBV20-1,TRBJ2-7
CASSQDGGANEQFF,TGTGCCAGCAGCCAAGATGGGGGGGCGAATGAGCAGTTCTTC,.,many,TRBV4-2,TRBJ2-1
CASSLGLAGSHANEQFF,TGTGCCAGCAGCTTGGGACTAGCGGGAAGCCATGCCAATGAGCAGTTCTTC,TRBD2,.,TRBV5-5,TRBJ2-1
CASSLNSYEQYF,TGTGCCAGCAGCCTGAATTCCTACGAGCAGTACTTC,.,many,TRBV5-6,TRBJ2-7
CASRLGPGTEETQYF,TGTGCCAGCCGTTTAGGCCCCGGGACAGAAGAGACCCAGTACTTC,TRBD1,.,TRBV12-3/TRBV12-4,TRBJ2-5
CSAASSSTEAFF,TGCAGCGCTGCATCGAGTTCGACTGAAGCTTTCTTT,.,many,TRBV29-1,TRBJ1-1
CAIRDRVNTEAFF,TGTGCCATCCGAGACAGGGTGAACACTGAAGCTTTCTTT,TRBD1,.,TRBV24-1,TRBJ1-1
CASRLAGAYTRELFF,TGTGCCAGCAGATTAGCGGGAGCTTACACCAGGGAGCTGTTTTTT,TRBD2,.,TRBV6-2/TRBV6-3,TRBJ2-2
CASRLAGAQETRYF,TGTGCCAGCAGACTAGCGGGAGCCCAAGAGACCCGGTACTTC,TRBD2,.,TRBV6-5,TRBJ2-5
CASAASPPIYDYTF,TGTGCCAGCGCGGCCTCTCCGCCTATCTATGACTACACCTTC,.,.,TRBV6-1,TRBJ1-2
CVSSLVVLAGDPGELFF,TGTGTCAGCAGCTTGGTGGTATTAGCGGGAGACCCCGGGGAGCTGTTTTTT,TRBD2,.,TRBV5-4,TRBJ2-2